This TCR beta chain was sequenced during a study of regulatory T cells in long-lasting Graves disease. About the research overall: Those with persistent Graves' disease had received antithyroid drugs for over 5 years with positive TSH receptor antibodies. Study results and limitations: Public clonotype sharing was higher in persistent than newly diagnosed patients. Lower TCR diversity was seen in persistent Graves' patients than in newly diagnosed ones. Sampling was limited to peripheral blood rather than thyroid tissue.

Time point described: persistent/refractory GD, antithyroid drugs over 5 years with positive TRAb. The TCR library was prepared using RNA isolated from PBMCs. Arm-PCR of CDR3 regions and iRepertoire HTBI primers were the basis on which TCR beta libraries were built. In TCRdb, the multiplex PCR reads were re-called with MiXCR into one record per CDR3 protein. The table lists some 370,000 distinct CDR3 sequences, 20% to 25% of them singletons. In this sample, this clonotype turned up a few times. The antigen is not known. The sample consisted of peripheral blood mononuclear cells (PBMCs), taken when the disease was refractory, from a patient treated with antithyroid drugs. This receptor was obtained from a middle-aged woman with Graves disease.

CDR3: CSARGGGNSPLHF. CDR3 in DNA: TGCAGTGCTAGGGGAGGGGGTAATTCACCCCTCCACTTT. V and J are TRBV20-1 and TRBJ1-6; tentative D call: TRBD1 (6 bases). V was cut by 3 bases and J by 6 bases, with 9 bases left in between. Per germline, CDR1 DFQATT and CDR2 SNEGSKA (reference sequence). CDR3 length equals 13 residues.